This T cell receptor (beta chain) came from a study of T-cell memory formation after mild COVID-19. Overall study context: Largely, the TCR clusters proved donor specific.

V lost 2 bases to trimming and J lost 2 bases; unmatched junction nucleotides: 4. The length of the CDR3 is 15 residues. Per germline, CDR1 SGDLS and CDR2 YYNGEE. This clonotype has a handful of counts. Its target is not known. After 5'RACE with constant-segment primers, TCR alpha and TCR beta cDNA libraries carrying sample barcodes and UMIs were obtained. TCRdb passed the 5' RACE reads through MiXCR, listing each CDR3 protein once. The data contain 450,000 or so distinct CDR3 sequences, about 20% of them singletons. The study, taken as a whole, reports: CD4+ contracting clones were mainly CM and EM; CD8+ ones, EMRA.

Sequencing used PBMCs or a T cell subset sorted from them (not recorded which). This chain links TRBV9 with TRBJ2-5, with 9 bases lining up with TRBD1. This TCR was recovered from an adult woman who had mild COVID-19 (a few samples of this study predate the infection). Cell type and time point are not known. The CDR3 nucleotides read TGTGCCAGCAGCGTTACAGGGGGCGGGCAAGAGACCCAGTACTTC. Amino acids: CASSVTGGGQETQYF.